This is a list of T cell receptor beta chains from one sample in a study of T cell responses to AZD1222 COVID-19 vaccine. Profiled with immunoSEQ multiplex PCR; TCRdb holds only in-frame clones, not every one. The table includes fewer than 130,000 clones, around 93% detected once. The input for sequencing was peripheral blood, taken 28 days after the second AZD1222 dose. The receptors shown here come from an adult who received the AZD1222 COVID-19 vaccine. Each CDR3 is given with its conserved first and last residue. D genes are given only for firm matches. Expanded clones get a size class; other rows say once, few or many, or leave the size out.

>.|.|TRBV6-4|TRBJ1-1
TGTGCCAGCAGTGACTCATGGGGTCCGGTTGTGAACACTGAAGCTTTCTTT
CASSDSWGPVVNTEAFF
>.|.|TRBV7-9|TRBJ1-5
TGTGCCAGCAGCCAGCAGGATTTGGGGCAGCCCCAGCATTTT
CASSQQDLGQPQHF
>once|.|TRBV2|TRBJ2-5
TGTGCCAGCAGTGAACAGGGGGGCAGGGAGACCCAGTACTTC
CASSEQGGRETQYF
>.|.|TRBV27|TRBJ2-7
TGTGCCAGCAGTTATTTGGCCGAGCAGTACTTC
CASSYLAEQYF
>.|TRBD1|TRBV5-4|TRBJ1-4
TGTGCCAGCAGCTTTTTCGAGGGACAGGGACGCGAAAAACTGTTTTTT
CASSFFEGQGREKLFF
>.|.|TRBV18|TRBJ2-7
TGTGCCAGCTCATTGGGGAGTGAGCAGTACTTC
CASSLGSEQYF
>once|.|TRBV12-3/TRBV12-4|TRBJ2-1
TGTGCCAGGGGACGGAGCTCCTACAATGAGCAGTTCTTC
CARGRSSYNEQFF
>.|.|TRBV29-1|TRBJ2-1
TGCAGCGTTGTCAGGGTGCGGGAGCAGTTCTTC
CSVVRVREQFF
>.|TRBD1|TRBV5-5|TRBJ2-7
TGTGCCAGCAGCTTGGGGACAGGGGGTCTCGAGCAGTACTTC
CASSLGTGGLEQYF
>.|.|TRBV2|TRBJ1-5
TGTGCCAGCACCCCACAGGGACAGCCCCAGCATTTT
CASTPQGQPQHF
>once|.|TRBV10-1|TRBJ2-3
TGCGCCAGCAGAGGACCCCCCGCGGATACGCAGTATTTT
CASRGPPADTQYF
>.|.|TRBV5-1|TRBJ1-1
TGCGCCAGCAGCATGACAGGTCACGCGGAGTACACTGAAGCTTTCTTT
CASSMTGHAEYTEAFF
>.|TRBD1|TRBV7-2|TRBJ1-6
TGTGCCAGCAGCCCGACAGGGGGCCTTAGAAATTCACCCCTCCACTTT
CASSPTGGLRNSPLHF
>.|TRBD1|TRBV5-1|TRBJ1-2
TGCGCCAGCAGACCTACAGGGGAGCTTGGCTACACCTTC
CASRPTGELGYTF
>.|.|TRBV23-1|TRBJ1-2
TGCGCCCCATTCGGGGTCGGCGGCTACACCTTC
CAPFGVGGYTF
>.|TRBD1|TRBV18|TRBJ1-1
TGTGCCAGCTCACCCATCAGGGGGGAGAACACTGAAGCTTTCTTT
CASSPIRGENTEAFF
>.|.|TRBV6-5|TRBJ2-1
TGTGCCAGCAGTTACTCTCTTGGGACGTACAATGAGCAGTTCTTC
CASSYSLGTYNEQFF
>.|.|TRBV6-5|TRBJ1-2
TGTGCCAGCAGTCCTAACTATGGCTACACCTTC
CASSPNYGYTF
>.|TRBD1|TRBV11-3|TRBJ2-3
TGTGCCAGCAGCCCCGACTGGACAGGGATCGGCACAGATACGCAGTATTTT
CASSPDWTGIGTDTQYF
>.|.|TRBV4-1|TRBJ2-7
TGCGCCAGCAGCCCTCCGAAGGGCGAGCAGTACTTC
CASSPPKGEQYF
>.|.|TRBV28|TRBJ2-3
TGTGCCAGCAAAATTGAAGATACGCAGTATTTT
CASKIEDTQYF
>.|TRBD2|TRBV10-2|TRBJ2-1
TGCGCCAGCACTTCGCTAGCGGGGGGGTTGTACAATGAGCAGTTCTTC
CASTSLAGGLYNEQFF
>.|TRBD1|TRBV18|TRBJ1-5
TGTGCCAGCTCACTAGCGCAGGGGGCGAGCAATCAGCCCCAGCATTTT
CASSLAQGASNQPQHF
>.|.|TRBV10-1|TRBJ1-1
TGCGCCAGCAGTGAGTCAGGGGTGGGCACTGAAGCTTTCTTT
CASSESGVGTEAFF
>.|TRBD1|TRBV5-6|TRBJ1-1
TGTGCCAGCAGCCAACAGGGACAGGGGAACTCTGAAGCTTTCTTT
CASSQQGQGNSEAFF
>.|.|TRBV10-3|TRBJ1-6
TGTGCCATCAGTGAGTCGGTCAGGGGTAATTCACCCCTCCACTTT
CAISESVRGNSPLHF
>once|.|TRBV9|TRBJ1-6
TGTGCCAGCAGCGTAGGGGGTGGGACCGAATATAATTCACCCCTCCACTTT
CASSVGGGTEYNSPLHF
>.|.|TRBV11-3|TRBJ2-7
TGTGCCAGCAGCCCCACCAACGAGCAGTACTTC
CASSPTNEQYF
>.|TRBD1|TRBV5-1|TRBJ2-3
TGCGCCAGCAGCTTGGAAGGTACAGGGGGATATACGCAGTATTTT
CASSLEGTGGYTQYF
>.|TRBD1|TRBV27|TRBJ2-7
TGTGCCAGCAGTCAACGACAGGGTCTGTCCGAGCAGTACTTC
CASSQRQGLSEQYF
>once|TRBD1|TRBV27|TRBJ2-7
TGTGCCAGCAGTTACCGGGACAGGGCCTACGAGCAGTACTTC
CASSYRDRAYEQYF
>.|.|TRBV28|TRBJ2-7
TGTGCCACCTCGGGGGTGCCGAGAAAATACGAGCAGTACTTC
CATSGVPRKYEQYF
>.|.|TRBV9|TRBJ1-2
TGTGCCAGCAGCGAGACAAATTCAAGGGGCTACACCTTC
CASSETNSRGYTF
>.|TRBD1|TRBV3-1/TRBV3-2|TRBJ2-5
TGTGCCAGCAGCCAGGACCCAACAGGGGATGAGACCCAGTACTTC
CASSQDPTGDETQYF
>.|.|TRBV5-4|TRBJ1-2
TGTGCCAGCAGCTTGGCTTGGGGTCTCTTTGGCTACACCTTC
CASSLAWGLFGYTF
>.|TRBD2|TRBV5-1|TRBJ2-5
TGCGCCAGCAGCGACTCTAGCGGCTCGGGGGAGACCCAGTACTTC
CASSDSSGSGETQYF
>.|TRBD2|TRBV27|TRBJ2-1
TGTGCCAGCAGTTTATCATTAGCGGGGGGAAACAATGAGCAGTTCTTC
CASSLSLAGGNNEQFF
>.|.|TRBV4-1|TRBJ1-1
TGCGCCAGCAGCCAAGTTGGGGGCATGAACACTGAAGCTTTCTTT
CASSQVGGMNTEAFF
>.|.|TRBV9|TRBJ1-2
TGTGCCAGCAGCTCCGGTCTTAACTATGGCTACACCTTC
CASSSGLNYGYTF
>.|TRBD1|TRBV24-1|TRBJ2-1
TGTGCCACCCAGGGGGCAAGGAACAATGAGCAGTTCTTC
CATQGARNNEQFF
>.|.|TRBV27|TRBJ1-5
TGTGCCAGCAGTATCGGGGGGGACAATCAGCCCCAGCATTTT
CASSIGGDNQPQHF
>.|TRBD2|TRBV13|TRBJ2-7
TGTGCCAGCAGCTTCAGGTTGGGCGGGGGAGGACCCTACGAGCAGTACTTC
CASSFRLGGGGPYEQYF
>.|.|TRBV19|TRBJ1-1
TGTGCCAGTAGTATAGGGACAGCGAACACTGAAGCTTTCTTT
CASSIGTANTEAFF